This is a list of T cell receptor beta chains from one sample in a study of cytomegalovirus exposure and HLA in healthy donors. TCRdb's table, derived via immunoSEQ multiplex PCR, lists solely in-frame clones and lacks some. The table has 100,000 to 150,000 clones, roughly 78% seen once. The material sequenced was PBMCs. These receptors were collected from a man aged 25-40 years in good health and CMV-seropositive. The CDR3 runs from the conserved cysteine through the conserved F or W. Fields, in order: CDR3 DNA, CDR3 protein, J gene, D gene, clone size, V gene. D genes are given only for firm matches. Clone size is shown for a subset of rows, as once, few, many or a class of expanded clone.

TGTGCCAGCAGTGAAGATCTAGCGGTAGGGAATGAGCAGTTCTTC	CASSEDLAVGNEQFF	TRBJ2-1	TRBD2	.	TRBV6-1
TGTGCCAGCAGGGGTTGGGACTTTAATTCACCCCTCCACTTT	CASRGWDFNSPLHF	TRBJ1-6	.	.	TRBV27
TGCGCCAGCAGTGATTCCCGGGACACCCAAGAGACCCAGTACTTC	CASSDSRDTQETQYF	TRBJ2-5	.	few	TRBV10-2
TGTGCCAGCAGTCTAGCGGGCGCCTACAATGAGCAGTTCTTC	CASSLAGAYNEQFF	TRBJ2-1	TRBD2	.	TRBV6-5
TGTGCCAGCAGCTTCACAGGGAGCAATGAGCAGTTCTTC	CASSFTGSNEQFF	TRBJ2-1	.	.	TRBV5-4
TGTGCCAGCAGCTTGACTAGCGGACCCTCCTACGAGCAGTACTTC	CASSLTSGPSYEQYF	TRBJ2-7	TRBD2	.	TRBV7-9
TGTGCCAGCAGCGTAGGCGGGAGCCCTAACGAGCAGTACTTC	CASSVGGSPNEQYF	TRBJ2-7	TRBD2	once	TRBV9
TGCGCCAGCAGCTTGGGACTAGCGGGCGCCTACGAGCAGTACTTC	CASSLGLAGAYEQYF	TRBJ2-7	TRBD2	.	TRBV5-1
TGTGCCAGCAGTTTAGGCCTAGCGGGAGCCGCAGATACGCAGTATTTT	CASSLGLAGAADTQYF	TRBJ2-3	TRBD2	.	TRBV27
TGTGCCTGGAGTGGGGGGGTAGGCAATCAGCCCCAGCATTTT	CAWSGGVGNQPQHF	TRBJ1-5	.	.	TRBV30
TGTGCCAGCAAAGGACAGGGTGAAGAGACCCAGTACTTC	CASKGQGEETQYF	TRBJ2-5	TRBD1	.	TRBV28
TGCAGCGTTGAAGTGGGGGGGCGATCCCCCGAGACCCAGTACTTC	CSVEVGGRSPETQYF	TRBJ2-5	.	.	TRBV29-1
TGTGCCAGCAGTTTGCAGGGAATAGGACAGCCCCAGCATTTT	CASSLQGIGQPQHF	TRBJ1-5	.	.	TRBV27
TGTGCCAGCAGCCTTAGCGGGCAGAACACCGGGGAGCTGTTTTTT	CASSLSGQNTGELFF	TRBJ2-2	TRBD2	.	TRBV7-2
TGTGCCAGCTCCGCGGGACAGGCCTATGGCTACACCTTC	CASSAGQAYGYTF	TRBJ1-2	TRBD1	.	TRBV27
TGCGCCAGCAGCCAAGACACGGAGGGTCGCTACGAGCAGTACTTC	CASSQDTEGRYEQYF	TRBJ2-7	.	.	TRBV4-3
TGCGCCAGCTCCTTTTCCCCTTCTGACAGGGGGAGGGGTGTAGGGACCCAGTACTTC	CASSFSPSDRGRGVGTQYF	TRBJ2-5	TRBD1	.	TRBV5-1
TGTGCCAGCAGCCCCTACGGGAGCAAGTACCAAGAGACCCAGTACTTC	CASSPYGSKYQETQYF	TRBJ2-5	.	.	TRBV14
TGTGCCAGCAGCTTAACGTCAGGGATCAGCGAGCAGTACTTC	CASSLTSGISEQYF	TRBJ2-7	.	.	TRBV7-3
TGTGCCAGCAGTGAAAACGGGGGAGATACCTCCGGTGAGCAGTTCTTC	CASSENGGDTSGEQFF	TRBJ2-1	.	.	TRBV2
TGCGCCAGCAGAGGGACAGTCATGAACACTGAAGCTTTCTTT	CASRGTVMNTEAFF	TRBJ1-1	TRBD1	.	TRBV5-1
TGTGCCAGCAGTTTATCGGGGAGCTCCTACAATGAGCAGTTCTTC	CASSLSGSSYNEQFF	TRBJ2-1	.	.	TRBV27
TGTGCCTGGAGTGCTAGGCACGAGCAGTACTTC	CAWSARHEQYF	TRBJ2-7	.	.	TRBV30
TGTGCCAGCAGCTTAGATGGGGGCCGCAATCAGCCCCAGCATTTT	CASSLDGGRNQPQHF	TRBJ1-5	.	.	TRBV11-2
TGTGCCAGCAGCGTGAGCGGGGGTCCCGCCCCCGGGGAGCTGTTTTTT	CASSVSGGPAPGELFF	TRBJ2-2	TRBD2	.	TRBV9
TGTGCCAGCATCCTGGAGCGGATGAACACTGAAGCTTTCTTT	CASILERMNTEAFF	TRBJ1-1	.	.	TRBV2
TGTGCCAGCAGTTACCGGACAGGCCGCTATGGCTACACCTTC	CASSYRTGRYGYTF	TRBJ1-2	TRBD1	.	TRBV6-6
TGTGCCAGCAGCCAAGGGACTAGCGGCTCCAATGAGCAGTTCTTC	CASSQGTSGSNEQFF	TRBJ2-1	TRBD2	.	TRBV7-6
TGCGCCAGCAGCTCCGGACTAGCGCGCTCCTACGAGCAGTACTTC	CASSSGLARSYEQYF	TRBJ2-7	TRBD2	.	TRBV5-1
TGTGCCAGCAGCTTGTCAGGCGAGCAGTACTTC	CASSLSGEQYF	TRBJ2-7	.	.	TRBV5-6
TGTGCCAGCAGCGTAGAGCAGGCTAATGAAAAACTGTTTTTT	CASSVEQANEKLFF	TRBJ1-4	.	.	TRBV9
TGCGCCAGCAGCGGTACGTTAGGACGGGAAAGCTACGAGCAGTACTTC	CASSGTLGRESYEQYF	TRBJ2-7	.	.	TRBV5-1
TGTGCCAGCAGTTGGAGCGGGAGTAGCTACGAGCAGTACTTC	CASSWSGSSYEQYF	TRBJ2-7	TRBD2	.	TRBV6-1
TGCGCCAGCAGTCAATACGCAGGGGGCGTCGTCGATGAGCAGTTCTTC	CASSQYAGGVVDEQFF	TRBJ2-1	TRBD1	.	TRBV23-1
TGCAGCGTTGGAAATAGGGGACATGGCGAAAAACTGTTTTTT	CSVGNRGHGEKLFF	TRBJ1-4	.	.	TRBV29-1
TGTGCCAGCAGCTTAAGGCAGGGGCCCTACGAGCAGTACTTC	CASSLRQGPYEQYF	TRBJ2-7	.	few	TRBV13
TGTGCCAGCAGCTTGAGCCATACCTACGAGCAGTACTTC	CASSLSHTYEQYF	TRBJ2-7	.	.	TRBV13
TGTGCCGGAGGGAAGGGGAGGGAAGCTTTCTTT	CAGGKGREAFF	TRBJ1-1	.	.	TRBV5-4
TGCGCCAGCAGCCAAGCGGCAACAACGGGGACTGGGGCCAACGTCCTGACTTTC	CASSQAATTGTGANVLTF	TRBJ2-6	.	.	TRBV4-1
TGCGCCAGCAATATGGACAGGGGGACTGAAGCTTTCTTT	CASNMDRGTEAFF	TRBJ1-1	TRBD1	.	TRBV10-2
TGTGCCAGCAGCCGAGGGTACGGTAGCAATCAGCCCCAGCATTTT	CASSRGYGSNQPQHF	TRBJ1-5	.	few	TRBV6-1
TGTGCCAGCAGCGTAGATTGGGGGCCCGGAAACACCATATATTTT	CASSVDWGPGNTIYF	TRBJ1-3	.	.	TRBV9
TGTGCCAGCAGGAGTGCGCAGGGGCGCGGCACTGAAGCTTTCTTT	CASRSAQGRGTEAFF	TRBJ1-1	.	.	TRBV7-9
TGTGCCAGCAGCCAAGTGAGGGATCAGCCCCAGCATTTT	CASSQVRDQPQHF	TRBJ1-5	.	.	TRBV4-2
TGTGCCAGCAGTGAATACTCTCGAGGAAGCCCATACGAGCAGTACTTC	CASSEYSRGSPYEQYF	TRBJ2-7	.	few	TRBV25-1
TGTGCCAGCAGTTCGGCTTCCACAGGGGGCACTGAAGCTTTCTTT	CASSSASTGGTEAFF	TRBJ1-1	TRBD1	.	TRBV28
TGTGCCAGTAGCCGGCGGGGGCCTCGCACAGATACGCAGTATTTT	CASSRRGPRTDTQYF	TRBJ2-3	.	.	TRBV19
TGTGCCATCAGTGAGGGGGGGGGCGCTGGATCAGCTTTCTTT	CAISEGGGAGSAFF	TRBJ1-1	.	once	TRBV10-3
TGTGCCAGCAGTCCCGGACACCTAGTCTCCTACGAGCAGTACTTC	CASSPGHLVSYEQYF	TRBJ2-7	.	few	TRBV27
TGTGCCAGCAGCCGCAGGGGGAGCGGGAACACTGAAGCTTTCTTT	CASSRRGSGNTEAFF	TRBJ1-1	TRBD1	.	TRBV9
TGCAGCGTACATGGAGGGGCCCGCACAGATACGCAGTATTTT	CSVHGGARTDTQYF	TRBJ2-3	.	.	TRBV29-1
TGTGCCAGCAGTGAAGAAGTATCAGGGGGCGGGGGCTACACCTTC	CASSEEVSGGGGYTF	TRBJ1-2	TRBD1	.	TRBV2
TGTGCCAGCAGCTTGGTGGGACAGGCTAACTATGGCTACACCTTC	CASSLVGQANYGYTF	TRBJ1-2	TRBD1	few	TRBV5-8
TGTGCCAGCAGACGTAGCGGGAGGGCCTTCGGGGAGCTGTTTTTT	CASRRSGRAFGELFF	TRBJ2-2	TRBD2	.	TRBV28
TGTGCCAGCAGCCAAGATGAGGGTGAGGGGGGGTACACTGAAGCTTTCTTT	CASSQDEGEGGYTEAFF	TRBJ1-1	.	.	TRBV14
TGTGCCAGCAAGCTGACGGGGATGAACACTGAAGCTTTCTTT	CASKLTGMNTEAFF	TRBJ1-1	.	few	TRBV2
TGCGCCAGCAGCCAAGAGGGGGACAGGGGCCCCCTAAACTATGGCTACACCTTC	CASSQEGDRGPLNYGYTF	TRBJ1-2	TRBD1	.	TRBV4-1
TGTGCCAGCAGCCAAGATGGGGGGTTTGACACTGAAGCTTTCTTT	CASSQDGGFDTEAFF	TRBJ1-1	.	few	TRBV4-2
TGTGCCAGCAGACTTGGGAGTCTTTACGAGCAGTACTTC	CASRLGSLYEQYF	TRBJ2-7	.	.	TRBV6-1
TGTGCCAGCAGTTTAGAGGGACTAGCGACAGATACGCAGTATTTT	CASSLEGLATDTQYF	TRBJ2-3	TRBD2	.	TRBV28